The 29 T cell receptor beta chains below come from one sample, sequenced in a study of PD-1 blockade in classical Hodgkin lymphoma. Brentuximab vedotin exposure varied among the patients, all of whom had relapsed after autologous stem cell transplantation. Produced via immunoSEQ multiplex PCR; TCRdb's table is partial and in-frame only. This table holds around 50,000 clones, 75% to 95% found once. The specimen comprised peripheral blood mononuclear cells (PBMCs), sampled before the second cycle of nivolumab. The receptors originated from a human donor with classical Hodgkin lymphoma.

V is TRBV11-2 and J is TRBJ2-3; tentatively, D is TRBD1 or TRBD2 (5 bases each). The CDR3 is made up of 15 amino acids. V dropped 6 bases and J dropped 4 bases, with 17 bases sitting between them. Germline V gene sequence: CDR1 SGHAT, CDR2 FQNNGV. The CDR3 here is CASSGGMGLADTQYF. The CDR3 coding sequence is TGTGCCAGCAGTGGGGGAATGGGGTTGGCAGATACGCAGTATTTT.

This rearrangement joins TRBV19 to TRBJ2-5; possibly TRBD1 or TRBD2 for D (5 bases each). The germline CDR1 and CDR2 sequences are LNHDA and SQIVND (reference sequence). Trimming stripped 8 bases from V and 4 bases from J, with 20 bases between. This CDR3 contains 15 residues. The DNA for the CDR3 is TGTGCCAGTGGATCCCCCGTCGGGGACGGAGAGACCCAGTACTTC. As protein: CASGSPVGDGETQYF.

The sample holds a few counts of this clone. The V call is TRBV13, the J call TRBJ2-2; the D gene is possibly TRBD1 (6 bases). Deletions cut 5 bases from V and 6 bases from J, with 16 bases between. CDR1 PRHDT and CDR2 FYEKMQ come from the germline V gene (reference sequence). The CDR3 consists of 15 residues. CDR3 protein: CASSREGERAGELFF. Here the CDR3 DNA reads TGTGCCAGCAGCCGAGAGGGGGAACGAGCCGGGGAGCTGTTTTTT. The entire variable domain, with the rest obtained from reference TRBV13 and TRBJ2-2, is as follows: AAGVIQSPRHLIKEKRETATLKCYPIPRHDTVYWYQQGPGQDPQFLISFYEKMQSDKGSIPDRFSAQQFSDYHSELNMSSLELGDSALYFCASSREGERAGELFFGEGSRLTVL.

V gene TRBV12-5 combines with J gene TRBJ2-7; 8 nucleotides match TRBD2. Germline CDR1 LGHNT, CDR2 FRNRAP. Trimming removed 0 bases from V and 5 bases from J; junction bases left unmatched: 12. The CDR3 consists of 17 residues. The CDR3 reads CASGLVLGRDITNEQYF. As DNA, the CDR3 is TGTGCTAGTGGTTTGGTACTCGGGAGGGACATCACGAACGAGCAGTACTTC.

This chain links TRBV30 with TRBJ2-7, with 7 bases that match TRBD1. The CDR3 extends over 15 amino acids. Trimming at V came to 5 bases and at J to 0 bases, leaving 10 bases not matched to a gene. Germline loops: CDR1 GTSNPN, CDR2 SVGIG (reference sequence). CDR3 sequence reads: CAWGPDRASSYEQYF. In DNA form, the CDR3 reads TGTGCCTGGGGACCCGACAGGGCCAGCTCCTACGAGCAGTACTTC.

The table lists this clone with a few counts. The V and J genes are TRBV15 and TRBJ1-5; tentative D call: TRBD1 (5 bases). The germline CDR1 and CDR2 sequences are LNHNV and YYDKDF (reference sequence). Trimming stripped 0 bases from V and 5 bases from J, with 17 bases between. The CDR3 length is 17 residues. In DNA, the CDR3 is TGTGCCACCAGCAGAGATAGGGGCAGACCACCCGATCAGCCCCAGCATTTT. Translating it yields CATSRDRGRPPDQPQHF.

This rearrangement joins TRBV5-4 to TRBJ2-7; 11 positions agree with TRBD1. The CDR3 has 14 residues. The germline CDR1 and CDR2 sequences are SGHNT and YYREEE (reference sequence). Unmatched junction bases numbered 6, after V lost 4 bases and J lost 6 bases. The CDR3, as DNA: TGTGCCAGCAGCCCAGGGGACAGGGGGGTCGAGCAGTACTTC. The encoded protein is CASSPGDRGVEQYF.

This clone was picked up one time. The chain carries TRBV9 and TRBJ2-1; weak D call: TRBD2 (6 bases). CDR1 and CDR2 (germline): SGDLS, YYNGEE. The ends were cut back, 0 bases at V and 4 bases at J, with 11 bases in the middle. This CDR3 spans 15 amino acids. The CDR3, as DNA: TGTGCCAGCAGCGTAGCTGGCGGGGAGTACAATGAGCAGTTCTTC. Its protein is CASSVAGGEYNEQFF.

The chain has TRBV27 and TRBJ2-3, with D unclear. In germline, CDR1 is MNHEY, CDR2 SMNVEV (reference sequence). With 0 bases removed from V and 1 base from J, the gap between germline ends came to 8 bases. The CDR3 has 15 amino acids. The CDR3 nucleotides are TGTGCCAGCAGTTTATCACTTCTCCGCACAGATACGCAGTATTTT. Translating gives CASSLSLLRTDTQYF.

The rearrangement uses TRBV6-5 and TRBJ1-2; D perhaps matches TRBD1 (5 bases). V was clipped by 2 bases and J by 6 bases, with 13 bases between them. Germline values: CDR1 MNHEY, CDR2 SVGAGI. This CDR3 contains 14 residues. The CDR3: CASSYGPPGDGYTF. The CDR3 bases are TGTGCCAGCAGTTACGGCCCGCCGGGGGATGGCTACACCTTC.

Comment on this clone: Other nucleotide sequences from this sample produce the same CDR3. The chain joins TRBV27 to TRBJ2-1; D ambiguous. The V gene's germline CDR1 is MNHEY and CDR2 SMNVEV (reference sequence). Trimming cost V 1 base and J 0 bases, with 1 base left between them. The CDR3 totals 13 residues. The CDR3 bases are TGTGCCAGCAGTTTATACTCCTACAATGAGCAGTTCTTC. This gives the protein CASSLYSYNEQFF.

This chain links TRBV7-9 with TRBJ1-2, with 8 bases matching TRBD1. After removal of 4 bases from V and 4 bases from J, the junction contained 5 bases not matched to a gene. Per the germline V gene, CDR1 is SEHNR and CDR2 is FQNEAQ (reference sequence). The CDR3 is made up of 14 amino acids. CDR3 protein: CASSSTGDSYGYTF. For the CDR3, the DNA is TGTGCCAGCAGCTCGACAGGGGATTCCTATGGCTACACCTTC.

The V call is TRBV12-2, the J call TRBJ1-1. TRBV12-2 is listed as a pseudogene. This CDR3 comprises 13 residues. The CDR3: CASRLNPHTEAFF. The CDR3 nucleotides read TGTGCAAGTCGCTTAAATCCCCACACTGAAGCTTTCTTT.

V gene TRBV7-9 combines with J gene TRBJ2-2, with 7 bases lining up with TRBD1. Germline V gene data show CDR1 as SEHNR and CDR2 as FQNEAQ (reference sequence). V gave up 2 bases and J gave up 5 bases; unmatched junction bases: 5. The CDR3 length is 15 residues. CDR3 nucleotide sequence: TGTGCCAGCAGCTTAACAGGGGTGCGGACCGGGGAGCTGTTTTTT. Encoded protein: CASSLTGVRTGELFF.

In its sample, this clone was seen a few times. This chain joins TRBV4-3 and TRBJ2-1, with D perhaps TRBD1 (6 bases). Deletions cut 2 bases from V and 6 bases from J, with 17 bases between. Germline assignment: CDR1 LGHNA and CDR2 YSLEER. CDR3 size: 16 residues. The CDR3 DNA is TGCGCCAGCAGCCAATCCAGCCAAGGGGGTGCCAATGAGCAGTTCTTC. Its translation: CASSQSSQGGANEQFF.

This rearrangement joins TRBV30 to TRBJ2-1, with no clear D. The CDR3 length is 13 residues. Trimming shortened V by 0 bases and J by 7 bases, and 10 bases separated the two germline ends. Germline V gives CDR1 GTSNPN, CDR2 SVGIG (reference sequence). CDR3 protein: CAWSVYASNEQFF. The CDR3 DNA reads as TGTGCCTGGAGTGTATACGCTAGTAATGAGCAGTTCTTC.

The J gene is TRBJ2-1, the V gene TRBV5-8; TRBD1 agrees at 8 bases. The J segment lost 10 bases and the V segment lost 4 bases, leaving 4 bases of the junction unmatched. This CDR3 has 12 residues. Germline CDR1 SGHTS, CDR2 YDEGEE. This CDR3 is CASSTNRGEQFF. The CDR3 bases are TGTGCCAGCAGCACGAACAGGGGGGAGCAGTTCTTC.

This chain connects TRBV2 to TRBJ2-7, with 12 bases identical to TRBD1. The CDR3 runs 16 residues. CDR1 and CDR2 (germline): SNHLY, FYNNEI. Trimming removed 5 bases from V and 5 bases from J; junction bases left unmatched: 10. CDR3 region: CASSTTPGTGGHEQYF. The CDR3 region has the DNA TGTGCCAGCAGTACGACCCCCGGGACAGGGGGCCACGAGCAGTACTTC.

This rearrangement joins TRBV9 to TRBJ2-1, with 7 bases aligning to TRBD2. V dropped 2 bases and J dropped 7; count of bases not matched to a gene: 3. This CDR3 comprises 13 residues. The germline V gene encodes CDR1 SGDLS and CDR2 YYNGEE. The DNA of the CDR3 is TGTGCCAGCAGCGTTCCGGGAGGTAATGAGCAGTTCTTC. Its protein is CASSVPGGNEQFF.

This chain connects TRBV28 to TRBJ1-2, with TRBD1 as a possible D gene (5 bases). The length of the CDR3 is 15 residues. The germline V gene has CDR1 MDHEN and CDR2 SYDVKM. V was pared by 5 bases and J by 0 bases, with 13 bases between. CDR3 loop: CASSHDSIANYGYTF. CDR3 nucleotide sequence: TGTGCCAGCAGTCATGACAGTATAGCTAACTATGGCTACACCTTC.

This chain's CDR3 is CASSLGLAGRPPYNEQFF. The CDR3 DNA follows: TGCGCCAGCAGCCTGGGACTAGCGGGACGGCCCCCTTACAATGAGCAGTTCTTC. The chain employs TRBV4-1 and TRBJ2-1; 13 bases are a match to TRBD2. Germline V gene sequence: CDR1 MGHRA, CDR2 YSYEKL. This CDR3 is built from 18 residues. After removal of 4 bases from V and 4 bases from J, the junction contained 10 bases not matched to a gene.

V is TRBV7-3 and J is TRBJ2-5, with 10 bases identical to TRBD2. CDR1 and CDR2 (germline): SGHTA, FQGTGA. The CDR3 runs 14 residues. Trimming removed 2 bases from V and 5 bases from J; junction bases left unmatched: 2. For the CDR3, the DNA is TGTGCCAGCAGCTTACTAGCGGGGGAGGAGACCCAGTACTTC. It specifies CASSLLAGEETQYF.

Remarks on this clone: The junction does not match germline at one end; this may be a read error. The chain links TRBV6-1 to TRBJ2-1; the D gene is possibly TRBD1 (6 bases). Germline CDR1 is MNHNS and CDR2 is SASEGT. The CDR3 has 12 amino acids. The DNA of the CDR3 is TGTGCCAGCAGTGGAACAGGGATCGGGCGGATCTTC. It specifies CASSGTGIGRIF.

This clone was counted a single time. The V gene is TRBV23-1, the J gene TRBJ1-5; unclear D gene. TRBV23-1 is an ORF, and what it does is uncertain. The CDR3 covers 15 residues. Trimming cost V 4 bases and J 3 bases, with 13 bases left between them. This CDR3 is CASSLRGRDNQPQHF. CDR3 nucleotide sequence: TGCGCCAGCAGTCTGAGAGGGAGGGACAATCAGCCCCAGCATTTT.

The count of this clone is one. A junction boundary mismatches the germline segment, possibly from a read error. V gene TRBV19 combines with J gene TRBJ2-2; D not certain. This CDR3 is 14 amino acids long. Germline values: CDR1 LNHDA, CDR2 SQIVND (reference sequence). CDR3 coding DNA: TGTGCCAGTAGTCTTTCACCAAACAACGGGGAGCTGTTTTTT. Protein product: CASSLSPNNGELFF.

This chain joins TRBV5-1 and TRBJ2-3; 13 nucleotides agree with TRBD2. Unmatched junction bases numbered 10, after V lost 4 bases and J lost 5 bases. From germline, CDR1 is SGHRS and CDR2 YFSETQ. CDR3 length: 17 amino acids. This chain's CDR3 is CASSGSTSGGAKDTQYF. The DNA of the CDR3 is TGCGCCAGCAGCGGGAGTACTAGCGGGGGGGCCAAAGATACGCAGTATTTT.

The chain uses TRBV30 and TRBJ1-4, with 9 bases that match TRBD1. The germline CDR1 and CDR2 sequences are GTSNPN and SVGIG (reference sequence). V dropped 3 bases and J dropped 7; count of bases not matched to a gene: 6. CDR3 length: 14 residues. CDR3 in amino acids: CAWSWTGAGEKLFF. The CDR3 region has the DNA TGTGCCTGGAGCTGGACAGGGGCGGGTGAAAAACTGTTTTTT.

V is TRBV19 and J is TRBJ2-5; D gene uncertain. Germline-derived CDR1 and CDR2 are LNHDA and SQIVND (reference sequence). V dropped 1 base and J dropped 2 bases, with 5 bases sitting between them. The CDR3 spans 13 residues. For the CDR3, the DNA is TGTGCCAGTAGTATAGTCGGTCAAGAGACCCAGTACTTC. Encoded protein: CASSIVGQETQYF.

The CDR3 protein is CASSLVFGDYEQYF. The CDR3 DNA reads TGTGCCAGCAGCTTAGTGTTCGGGGACTACGAGCAGTACTTC. V is TRBV7-7 and J is TRBJ2-7, with D maybe TRBD2 (5 bases). Trimming took 1 base from V and 3 from J, leaving 10 bases between them. Germline lookup yields CDR1 SSHAT and CDR2 FNYEAQ (reference sequence). The CDR3 length is 14 residues. Full variable domain (remainder filled in from reference TRBV7-7 and TRBJ2-7): GAGVSQSPRYKVTKRGQDVTLRCDPISSHATLYWYQQALGQGPEFLTYFNYEAQPDKSGLPSDRFSAERPEGSISTLTIQRTEQRDSAMYRCASSLVFGDYEQYFGPGTRLTVT.